The present entry profiles one T cell receptor (beta chain) with its context. Clones were sequenced by immunoSEQ multiplex PCR, and TCRdb holds only the in-frame ones, with some missing. This sample has 2,500 to 3,500 clones, with approximately 71% found just once. Repeated repertoire sampling spanned the course of chemoradiotherapy. V was trimmed by 3 bases and J by 5 bases, leaving 14 bases between them. Germline CDR1 and CDR2: SGHDT and YYEEEE. The CDR3 consists of 14 residues. This sample stems from a study of chemoradiotherapy in HPV16-positive cancers. This sequence was found in a human donor with HPV-associated anogenital cancer. Sampling took place from a patient who underwent chemoradiotherapy. The rearrangement links TRBV5-6 to TRBJ2-5, with a tentative D call TRBD2 (6 bases). This CDR3 is CASSSRLVGETQYF. The DNA of the CDR3 is TGTGCCAGCAGCTCCCGACTAGTTGGGGAGACCCAGTACTTC.